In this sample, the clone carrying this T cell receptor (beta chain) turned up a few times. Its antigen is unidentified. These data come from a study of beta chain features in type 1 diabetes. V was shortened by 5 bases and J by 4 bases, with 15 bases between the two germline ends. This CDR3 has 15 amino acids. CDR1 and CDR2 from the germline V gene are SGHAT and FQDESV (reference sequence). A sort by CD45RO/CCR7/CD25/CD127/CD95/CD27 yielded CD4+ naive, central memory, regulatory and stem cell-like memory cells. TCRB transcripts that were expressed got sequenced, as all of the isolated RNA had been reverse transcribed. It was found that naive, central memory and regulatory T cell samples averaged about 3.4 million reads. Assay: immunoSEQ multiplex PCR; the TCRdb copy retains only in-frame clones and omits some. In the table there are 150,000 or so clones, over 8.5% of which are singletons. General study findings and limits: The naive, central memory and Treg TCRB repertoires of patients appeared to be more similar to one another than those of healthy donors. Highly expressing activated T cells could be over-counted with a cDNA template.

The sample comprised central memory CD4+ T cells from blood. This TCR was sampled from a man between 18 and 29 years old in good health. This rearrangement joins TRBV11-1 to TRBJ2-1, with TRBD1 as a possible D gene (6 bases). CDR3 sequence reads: CASSPLRGGYNEQFF. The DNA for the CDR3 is TGTGCCAGCAGCCCCCTGAGAGGGGGTTACAATGAGCAGTTCTTC.